These T cell receptor beta chains were read from a single sample in a study of cytomegalovirus exposure and HLA in healthy donors. The assay was immunoSEQ multiplex PCR, and TCRdb's table has in-frame clones only and misses some. This table has 160,000 or so clones, roughly 85% appearing once. The sample comprised PBMCs. All receptors derive from a man in his forties in good health and CMV-seronegative. Each CDR3 is given with its conserved first and last residue. Fields, in order: V gene, J gene, clone size, D gene, CDR3 DNA, CDR3 protein. A D gene is named only where the DNA matches it firmly. The listing skips clone size in some rows; elsewhere it reads once, few, many or a size class.

V gene: TRBV27
J gene: TRBJ2-1
clone size: -
D gene: TRBD1
CDR3 DNA: TGTGCCAGCAGCCCTATTTCGACAGGGGCCGGCAATGAGCAGTTCTTC
CDR3 protein: CASSPISTGAGNEQFF

V gene: TRBV2
J gene: TRBJ1-6
clone size: -
D gene: TRBD1
CDR3 DNA: TGTGCCAGCAGTGACCGACAGGGGAGGGGCGATTCACCCCTCCACTTT
CDR3 protein: CASSDRQGRGDSPLHF

V gene: TRBV5-5
J gene: TRBJ1-2
clone size: -
D gene: TRBD1
CDR3 DNA: TGTGCCAGCAGCCTCCCGGGACAGGGAAACTATGGCTACACCTTC
CDR3 protein: CASSLPGQGNYGYTF

V gene: TRBV25-1
J gene: TRBJ1-3
clone size: -
D gene: -
CDR3 DNA: TGTGCCAGCAGTGCGGGGATTTCTGGAAACACCATATATTTT
CDR3 protein: CASSAGISGNTIYF

V gene: TRBV19
J gene: TRBJ2-7
clone size: -
D gene: -
CDR3 DNA: TGTGCCACCAGCAGGGACACGGACTACGAGCAGTACTTC
CDR3 protein: CATSRDTDYEQYF

V gene: TRBV4-3
J gene: TRBJ2-1
clone size: -
D gene: -
CDR3 DNA: TGCGCCAGCAGCCAAGATAACAGGGCGCGGAGCAGTGAGCAGTTCTTC
CDR3 protein: CASSQDNRARSSEQFF

V gene: TRBV7-2
J gene: TRBJ1-2
clone size: -
D gene: -
CDR3 DNA: TGTGCCAGCAGCTCAGAGACAGAAAACTATGGCTACACCTTC
CDR3 protein: CASSSETENYGYTF

V gene: TRBV6-9
J gene: TRBJ2-3
clone size: few
D gene: -
CDR3 DNA: TGTGCCAGCAGTTCCTTTGACAGCCAAATTGGCACAGATACGCAGTATTTT
CDR3 protein: CASSSFDSQIGTDTQYF

V gene: TRBV6-5
J gene: TRBJ2-7
clone size: -
D gene: -
CDR3 DNA: TGTGCCAGCAGTTACGGGGGCGCCGGCTACGAGCAGTACTTC
CDR3 protein: CASSYGGAGYEQYF

V gene: TRBV5-1
J gene: TRBJ2-5
clone size: -
D gene: -
CDR3 DNA: TGCGCCAGCAGCTTGGAAACTAGGGTAGAGACCCAGTACTTC
CDR3 protein: CASSLETRVETQYF

V gene: TRBV7-6
J gene: TRBJ2-1
clone size: -
D gene: TRBD2
CDR3 DNA: TGTGCCAGCAGCTTATCGGCGGGAGGTCGAATCGATGAGCAGTTCTTC
CDR3 protein: CASSLSAGGRIDEQFF

V gene: TRBV7-9
J gene: TRBJ2-5
clone size: -
D gene: -
CDR3 DNA: TGTGCCAGCAGCGGGGGCGGGGGCAGAGAAGAGACCCAGTACTTC
CDR3 protein: CASSGGGGREETQYF

V gene: TRBV5-6
J gene: TRBJ2-7
clone size: -
D gene: TRBD1
CDR3 DNA: TGTGCCAGCAGCTTGACGGGGACAGCCTCCTACGAGCAGTACTTC
CDR3 protein: CASSLTGTASYEQYF

V gene: TRBV7-6
J gene: TRBJ1-5
clone size: few
D gene: -
CDR3 DNA: TGTGCCAGCAGCTCGGGACTGGGCAGCAATCAGCCCCAGCATTTT
CDR3 protein: CASSSGLGSNQPQHF

V gene: TRBV5-5
J gene: TRBJ2-3
clone size: -
D gene: -
CDR3 DNA: TGTGCCAGCAGCCGCCAGGGGCTCCTCACAGATACGCAGTATTTT
CDR3 protein: CASSRQGLLTDTQYF

V gene: TRBV28
J gene: TRBJ2-2
clone size: -
D gene: -
CDR3 DNA: TGTGCCAGCGCGCAGGCTATCGGGGAGCTGTTTTTT
CDR3 protein: CASAQAIGELFF

V gene: TRBV6-5
J gene: TRBJ2-5
clone size: few
D gene: TRBD2
CDR3 DNA: TGTGCCAGCGTGCGGGGGAGTGAAGAGACCCAGTACTTC
CDR3 protein: CASVRGSEETQYF

V gene: TRBV5-4
J gene: TRBJ2-3
clone size: few
D gene: TRBD1
CDR3 DNA: TGTGCCAGCAGCCCCCGGGACAGGGTAGGGCTAAGCACAGATACGCAGTATTTT
CDR3 protein: CASSPRDRVGLSTDTQYF

V gene: TRBV4-1
J gene: TRBJ2-3
clone size: -
D gene: TRBD2
CDR3 DNA: TGCGCCAGCAGCCAAGTAGGACTAGCGGGATCAGATACGCAGTATTTT
CDR3 protein: CASSQVGLAGSDTQYF

V gene: TRBV6-5
J gene: TRBJ2-7
clone size: -
D gene: TRBD2
CDR3 DNA: TGTGCCAGCAGTTACTCCCAGGCACTAGCGGGATACGAGCAGTACTTC
CDR3 protein: CASSYSQALAGYEQYF

V gene: TRBV7-9
J gene: TRBJ1-1
clone size: -
D gene: -
CDR3 DNA: TGTGCCAGCAGCGTCGAGGGTAGAGGCACTGAAGCTTTCTTT
CDR3 protein: CASSVEGRGTEAFF

V gene: TRBV30
J gene: TRBJ1-1
clone size: -
D gene: -
CDR3 DNA: TGTGCCTGTACCCGGGGAGCGGACACTGAAGCTTTCTTT
CDR3 protein: CACTRGADTEAFF

V gene: TRBV30
J gene: TRBJ2-7
clone size: -
D gene: -
CDR3 DNA: TGTGCCTGGGACAGACAAAGCTCCTACGAGCAGTACTTC
CDR3 protein: CAWDRQSSYEQYF

V gene: TRBV5-1
J gene: TRBJ1-4
clone size: once
D gene: -
CDR3 DNA: TGCGCCAGCAGCCCCGGACAGTCAACTAATGAAAAACTGTTTTTT
CDR3 protein: CASSPGQSTNEKLFF

V gene: TRBV6-1
J gene: TRBJ2-5
clone size: few
D gene: -
CDR3 DNA: TGTGCCAGCAGTCAGACAGAAAGGTCCACCCAGTACTTC
CDR3 protein: CASSQTERSTQYF

V gene: TRBV5-1
J gene: TRBJ2-3
clone size: once
D gene: -
CDR3 DNA: TGCGCCAGCAGCTTGACCCCCGGCGGGACGGGAGTAACAGATACGCAGTATTTT
CDR3 protein: CASSLTPGGTGVTDTQYF

V gene: TRBV29-1
J gene: TRBJ1-2
clone size: -
D gene: -
CDR3 DNA: TGCAGCGTCGAGACTAATGGCTACACCTTC
CDR3 protein: CSVETNGYTF

V gene: TRBV13
J gene: TRBJ2-2
clone size: -
D gene: TRBD1
CDR3 DNA: TGTGCCAGCAGCTTAGGAGAAAGGACAGGGGGCATTGTCGGGGAGCTGTTTTTT
CDR3 protein: CASSLGERTGGIVGELFF

V gene: TRBV30
J gene: TRBJ1-5
clone size: -
D gene: -
CDR3 DNA: TGTGCCTGGAGTACCGGGTCCCACGCCTATAGCAATCAGCCCCAGCATTTT
CDR3 protein: CAWSTGSHAYSNQPQHF

V gene: TRBV7-9
J gene: TRBJ2-3
clone size: -
D gene: -
CDR3 DNA: TGTGCCAGCAGCCAGGGGCAGGGCGCGACAGATACGCAGTATTTT
CDR3 protein: CASSQGQGATDTQYF

V gene: TRBV29-1
J gene: TRBJ1-2
clone size: -
D gene: TRBD1
CDR3 DNA: TGCACCCCCAGGGGGGTGAACTATGGCTACACCTTC
CDR3 protein: CTPRGVNYGYTF

V gene: TRBV5-1
J gene: TRBJ2-1
clone size: -
D gene: TRBD2
CDR3 DNA: TGCGCCAGCGGATTTTGGACTAGCGGGCCGCCCTACAATGAGCAGTTCTTC
CDR3 protein: CASGFWTSGPPYNEQFF

V gene: TRBV29-1
J gene: TRBJ1-1
clone size: -
D gene: -
CDR3 DNA: TGCAGCTCCGGAACAGGGACCATGAACACTGAAGCTTTCTTT
CDR3 protein: CSSGTGTMNTEAFF

V gene: TRBV7-8
J gene: TRBJ2-1
clone size: few
D gene: -
CDR3 DNA: TGTGCCAGCAGCTTAGAGGGGCTAGCGAGGAATGAGCAGTTCTTC
CDR3 protein: CASSLEGLARNEQFF

V gene: TRBV7-9
J gene: TRBJ2-6
clone size: -
D gene: -
CDR3 DNA: TGTGCCGGCAGCTTAACAGGGTCAGACTCTGGGGCCAACGTCCTGACTTTC
CDR3 protein: CAGSLTGSDSGANVLTF

V gene: TRBV7-9
J gene: TRBJ1-3
clone size: -
D gene: -
CDR3 DNA: TGTGCCAGCAGCGAAAGGGGGACTATACAGGGCTCTGGAAACACCATATATTTT
CDR3 protein: CASSERGTIQGSGNTIYF

V gene: TRBV19
J gene: TRBJ2-2
clone size: -
D gene: TRBD2
CDR3 DNA: TGTGCCAGTGGGGGACTAGCGGTGAACACCGGGGAGCTGTTTTTT
CDR3 protein: CASGGLAVNTGELFF

V gene: TRBV6-4
J gene: TRBJ2-3
clone size: -
D gene: TRBD1
CDR3 DNA: TGTGCCAGCTCACTAGGGGGCTCCCCCACAGATACGCAGTATTTT
CDR3 protein: CASSLGGSPTDTQYF

V gene: TRBV5-1
J gene: TRBJ1-5
clone size: once
D gene: -
CDR3 DNA: TGCGCCAGCAGCTCAACCTCGGATCGGGATCAGCCCCAGCATTTT
CDR3 protein: CASSSTSDRDQPQHF

V gene: TRBV13
J gene: TRBJ2-1
clone size: -
D gene: -
CDR3 DNA: TGTGCCAGCAGCGTCCGAAGGAGGGGGGGCAATGAGCAGTTCTTC
CDR3 protein: CASSVRRRGGNEQFF

V gene: TRBV5-1
J gene: TRBJ1-1
clone size: -
D gene: TRBD1
CDR3 DNA: TGCGCCAGCAGCTTGTCCGGACAGGTAGGCGAAGCTTTCTTT
CDR3 protein: CASSLSGQVGEAFF

V gene: TRBV9
J gene: TRBJ2-1
clone size: -
D gene: -
CDR3 DNA: TGTGCCAGCAGCGTAGAGGGTCTAGCGAGGAATGAGCAGTTCTTC
CDR3 protein: CASSVEGLARNEQFF

V gene: TRBV28
J gene: TRBJ1-2
clone size: -
D gene: TRBD1
CDR3 DNA: TGTGCCAGCAGTTTTCAAACAGGGGGGAACTATGGCTACACCTTC
CDR3 protein: CASSFQTGGNYGYTF

V gene: TRBV10-3
J gene: TRBJ2-7
clone size: -
D gene: -
CDR3 DNA: TGTGCCATCAGTCCGGTTGGGGCTAGCGACGAGCAGTACTTC
CDR3 protein: CAISPVGASDEQYF

V gene: TRBV5-4
J gene: TRBJ1-2
clone size: -
D gene: -
CDR3 DNA: TGTGCCAGCAGCTTTTCTTTGGGGCAATATGGCTACACCTTC
CDR3 protein: CASSFSLGQYGYTF

V gene: TRBV10-3
J gene: TRBJ2-3
clone size: -
D gene: TRBD1
CDR3 DNA: TGTGCCACCCACCGGGACAGGGGCACAGATACGCAGTATTTT
CDR3 protein: CATHRDRGTDTQYF